This note documents a single T cell receptor (beta chain) sequence. Antigen specificity is unknown. The length of the CDR3 is 15 residues. Losses at the gene ends were 6 bases for V and 6 bases for J; bases not matched to a gene: 11. Germline CDR1 is MGHDK and CDR2 is SYGVNS. This sample is drawn from a study of CXCR4 blockade with PD-1 therapy in pancreatic cancer. The repertoire was sequenced with immunoSEQ multiplex PCR; TCRdb's copy has only in-frame clones and lacks some. This sample carries some 4,500 clones, more than 45% of them seen once, and the ten largest clones take 14%. Study-wide points: More frequent amino acid clones had more nucleotide rearrangements, suggesting convergent selection. Survival did not correlate with tumor clonality, which averaged 0.14 versus 0.05.

Material: tumor tissue. The chain links TRBV25-1 to TRBJ2-7, with TRBD1 matching 10 bases. The sequence was obtained from a human donor with pancreatic ductal adenocarcinoma. CDR3 region: CASRENRDRGFEQYF. CDR3 DNA sequence: TGTGCCAGCAGGGAAAACCGGGACAGGGGATTCGAGCAGTACTTC.